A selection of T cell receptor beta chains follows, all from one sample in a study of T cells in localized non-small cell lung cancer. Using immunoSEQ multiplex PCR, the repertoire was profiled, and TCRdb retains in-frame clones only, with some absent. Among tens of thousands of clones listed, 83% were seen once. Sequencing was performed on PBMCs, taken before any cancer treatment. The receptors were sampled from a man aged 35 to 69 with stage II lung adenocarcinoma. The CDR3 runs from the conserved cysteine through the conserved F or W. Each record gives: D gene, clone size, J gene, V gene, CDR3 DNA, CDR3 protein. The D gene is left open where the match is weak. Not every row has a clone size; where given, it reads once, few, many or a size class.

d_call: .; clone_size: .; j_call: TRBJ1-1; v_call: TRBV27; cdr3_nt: TGTGCCAGCAGTTTATCCGAGGGGATCACTGAAGCTTTCTTT; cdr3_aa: CASSLSEGITEAFF
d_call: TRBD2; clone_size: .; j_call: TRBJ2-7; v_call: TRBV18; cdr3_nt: TGTGCCAGCTCACCAGCATTACAGAGCCTAGCGGCCAGGGAGCAGTACTTC; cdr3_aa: CASSPALQSLAAREQYF
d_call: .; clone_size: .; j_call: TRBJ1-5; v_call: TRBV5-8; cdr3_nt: TGTGCCAGCAGCCTGGGGCGGGGCCAGCCCCAGCATTTT; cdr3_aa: CASSLGRGQPQHF
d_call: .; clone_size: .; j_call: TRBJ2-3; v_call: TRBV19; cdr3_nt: TGTGCCAGTAGTGGGCGGGGAGATAGCAGCACAGATACGCAGTATTTT; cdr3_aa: CASSGRGDSSTDTQYF
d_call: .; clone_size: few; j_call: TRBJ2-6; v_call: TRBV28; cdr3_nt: TGTGCCAGCAGTAATCCGGGGTGGATCTCTGGGGCCAACGTCCTGACTTTC; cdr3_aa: CASSNPGWISGANVLTF
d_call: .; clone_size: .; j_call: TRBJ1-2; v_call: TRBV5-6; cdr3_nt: TGTGCCAGCAGCCGTCGGACGGGGGGGTATGGCTACACCTTC; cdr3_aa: CASSRRTGGYGYTF
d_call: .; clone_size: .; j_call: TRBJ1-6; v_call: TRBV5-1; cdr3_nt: TGCGCCAGCAGCTTGGCCACCTCTGGTAATAATTCACCCCTCCACTTT; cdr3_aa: CASSLATSGNNSPLHF
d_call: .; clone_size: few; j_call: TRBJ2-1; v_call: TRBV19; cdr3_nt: TGTGCCAGTAGCAAGGAGACAGTCAGCTCCTACAATGAGCAGTTCTTC; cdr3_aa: CASSKETVSSYNEQFF
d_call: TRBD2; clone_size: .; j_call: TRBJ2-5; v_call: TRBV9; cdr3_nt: TGTGCCAGCAGCGCACCGGGACTAGCAGATCAAGAGACCCAGTACTTC; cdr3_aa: CASSAPGLADQETQYF
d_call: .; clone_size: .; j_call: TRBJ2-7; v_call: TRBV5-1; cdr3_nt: TGCGCCAGCTTCCAAAGTAGTCAGAGCTCCTACGAGCAGTACTTC; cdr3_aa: CASFQSSQSSYEQYF
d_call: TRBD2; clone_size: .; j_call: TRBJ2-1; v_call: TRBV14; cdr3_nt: TGTGCCAGCAGCCAAGGGACTAGCGGATACAATGAGCAGTTCTTC; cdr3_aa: CASSQGTSGYNEQFF
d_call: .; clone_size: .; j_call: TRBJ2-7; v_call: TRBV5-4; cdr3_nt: TGTGCCAGCAGCCCGGAACCTCAGCTGGGCGAGCAGTACTTC; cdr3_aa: CASSPEPQLGEQYF
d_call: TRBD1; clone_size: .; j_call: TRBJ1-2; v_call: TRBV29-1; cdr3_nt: TGCAGCGTTGAAAGGGGACAGGGGTATGGCTACACCTTC; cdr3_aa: CSVERGQGYGYTF
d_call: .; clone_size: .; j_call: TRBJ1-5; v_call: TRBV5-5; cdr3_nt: TGTGCCAGCAGCCTCAGTACAGGGAATAGCAATCAGCCCCAGCATTTT; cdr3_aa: CASSLSTGNSNQPQHF
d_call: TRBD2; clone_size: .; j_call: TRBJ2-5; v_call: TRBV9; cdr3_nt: TGTGCCAGCAGCGTAGGCGGGAGTAGGGAGACCCAGTACTTC; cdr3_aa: CASSVGGSRETQYF
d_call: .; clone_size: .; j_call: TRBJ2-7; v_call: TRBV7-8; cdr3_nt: TGTGCCAGCAGCCGAGGGCGGCAGGGGCCCCTCGCCTACGAGCAGTACTTC; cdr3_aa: CASSRGRQGPLAYEQYF
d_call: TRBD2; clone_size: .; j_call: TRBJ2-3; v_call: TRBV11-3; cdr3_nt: TGTGCCAGCAGCCTGAGCGGGGGGCTCACAGATACGCAGTATTTT; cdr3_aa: CASSLSGGLTDTQYF
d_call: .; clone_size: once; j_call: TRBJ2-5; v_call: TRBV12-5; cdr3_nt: TGTGCTAGTGGTTTGGTCTTCGATGGGTCCTCGGGTGTCCAAGAGACCCAGTACTTC; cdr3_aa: CASGLVFDGSSGVQETQYF
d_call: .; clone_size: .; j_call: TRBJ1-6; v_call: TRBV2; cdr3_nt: TGTGCCAGCGGCTGGGGGGGGGCGACGGAATCACCCCTCCACTTT; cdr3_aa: CASGWGGATESPLHF
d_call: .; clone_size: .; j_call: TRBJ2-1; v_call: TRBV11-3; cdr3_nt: TGTGCCAGCAGCGCAAGCCAGGGTCGGGGCTCCTACAATGAGCAGTTCTTC; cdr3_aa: CASSASQGRGSYNEQFF
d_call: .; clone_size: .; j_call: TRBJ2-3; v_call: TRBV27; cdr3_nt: TGTGCCAGCAGTACCAGACAAGGCACAGATACGCAGTATTTT; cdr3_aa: CASSTRQGTDTQYF
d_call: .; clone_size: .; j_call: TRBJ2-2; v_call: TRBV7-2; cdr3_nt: TGTGCCAGCAGCCCGGACCCGAACACCGGGGAGCTGTTTTTT; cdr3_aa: CASSPDPNTGELFF
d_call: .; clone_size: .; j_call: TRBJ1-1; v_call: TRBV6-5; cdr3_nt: TGTGCCAGCATTAACAGGGTCCCGTCCACTGAAGCTTTCTTT; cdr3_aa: CASINRVPSTEAFF
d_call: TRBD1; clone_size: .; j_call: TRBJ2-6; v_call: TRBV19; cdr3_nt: TGTGCCAGTAGTTTCAGGGGGTTTGGGGCCAACGTCCTGACTTTC; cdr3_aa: CASSFRGFGANVLTF
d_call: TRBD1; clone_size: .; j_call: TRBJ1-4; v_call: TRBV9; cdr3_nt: TGTGCCAGCAGCGTAGGTTTGTGGGACAGTTCGAATGAAAAACTGTTTTTT; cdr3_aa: CASSVGLWDSSNEKLFF
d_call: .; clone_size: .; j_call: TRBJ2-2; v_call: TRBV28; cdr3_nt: TGTGCCAGCAGTCACCTAGACACGAACACCGGGGAGCTGTTTTTT; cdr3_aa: CASSHLDTNTGELFF
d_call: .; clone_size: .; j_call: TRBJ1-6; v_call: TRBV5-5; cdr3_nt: TGTGCCAGCAGCTTGAAGGATAATTCACCCCTCCACTTT; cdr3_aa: CASSLKDNSPLHF
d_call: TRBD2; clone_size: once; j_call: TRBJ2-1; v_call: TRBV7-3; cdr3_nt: TGTGCCAGCAGCTTAAGCGGGGGGCCTTACAATGAGCAGTTCTTC; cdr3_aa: CASSLSGGPYNEQFF
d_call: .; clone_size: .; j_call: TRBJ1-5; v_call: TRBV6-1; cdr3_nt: TGTGCCAGCAGTGAACAGGGATATAGCAATCAGCCCCAGCATTTT; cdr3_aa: CASSEQGYSNQPQHF
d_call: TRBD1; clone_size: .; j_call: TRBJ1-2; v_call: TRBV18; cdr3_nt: TGTGCCAGCTCGCCAGACAGGGGGGGCTACACCTTC; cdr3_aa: CASSPDRGGYTF
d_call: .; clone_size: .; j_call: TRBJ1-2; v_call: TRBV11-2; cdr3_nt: TGTGCCAGCAGCACCGGGGCCTATGGCTACACCTTC; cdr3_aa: CASSTGAYGYTF
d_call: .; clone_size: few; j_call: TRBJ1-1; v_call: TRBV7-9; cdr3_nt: TGTGCCAGCAGCTTATCCCTAGGGGGGGAGAACACTGAAGCTTTCTTT; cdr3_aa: CASSLSLGGENTEAFF
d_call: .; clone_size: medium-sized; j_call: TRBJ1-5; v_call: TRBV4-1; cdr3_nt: TGCGCCAGCAACCCGGGACAAAACTCGGGTCAGCCCCAGCATTTT; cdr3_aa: CASNPGQNSGQPQHF